These 21 T cell receptor beta chains were sequenced from one sample in a study of blood T cell repertoires in COVID-19. The protocol was immunoSEQ multiplex PCR, while the TCRdb copy is restricted to in-frame clones and leaves out a portion. Among 150,000 or so clones listed, 70% to 85% were seen once. The sample consisted of peripheral blood. The source of these receptors is a woman between 45 and 60 years old in a cohort sampled during active or convalescent COVID-19.

This clone was seen only a few times. J is TRBJ2-5 and V is TRBV12-3 or TRBV12-4; D gene ambiguous. Trimming shortened V by 6 bases and J by 7 bases, and 9 bases separated the two germline ends. The CDR3 spans 11 residues. The CDR3 protein is CASRVSGTQYF. The DNA for the CDR3 is TGTGCCAGCAGGGTCTCAGGGACCCAGTACTTC.

V usage is TRBV21-1 and J usage is TRBJ1-1. TRBV21-1 is a recognized pseudogene. CDR3 length: 15 amino acids. CDR3 sequence reads: CASSRKEDGETEAFF. DNA for the CDR3: TGTGCCAGCAGCCGTAAGGAGGATGGAGAAACTGAAGCTTTCTTT.

CDR3 bases: TGTGCCACCAGTGATCATAGGGGGAATAGCAATCAGCCCCAGCATTTT. Protein sequence: CATSDHRGNSNQPQHF. This chain uses TRBV24-1 with TRBJ1-5; the D gene is possibly TRBD1 (6 bases). The CDR3 sequence is 16 residues long. CDR1 and CDR2 (germline): KGHDR, SFDVKD. Deletions cut 3 bases from V and 0 bases from J, with 11 bases between.

This sequence joins TRBV27 and TRBJ1-2; 9 positions match TRBD1. With 8 bases clipped from V and 4 bases from J, the junction kept 8 bases outside the gene matches. CDR1 and CDR2 (germline): MNHEY, SMNVEV (reference sequence). The CDR3 runs 14 residues. This CDR3 is CASGGGQGGYGYTF. The CDR3 DNA reads as TGTGCCAGCGGAGGGGGACAGGGCGGCTATGGCTACACCTTC.

The chain recombines TRBV19 with TRBJ1-5; no reliable D call. This CDR3 has 15 amino acids. Deletions cut 3 bases from V and 2 bases from J, with 11 bases between. CDR1 LNHDA and CDR2 SQIVND come from the germline V gene (reference sequence). The chain's CDR3 is CASSIAGEGNQPQHF. CDR3 DNA: TGTGCCAGTAGTATTGCGGGAGAGGGCAATCAGCCCCAGCATTTT.

Here the CDR3 reads CASSPPAGVGDTQYF. The CDR3 coding sequence is TGTGCCAGCTCACCACCCGCCGGGGTGGGTGATACGCAGTATTTT. The rearrangement links TRBV18 to TRBJ2-3, with D maybe TRBD2 (5 bases). Germline assignment: CDR1 KGHSH and CDR2 LQKENI. V dropped 0 bases and J dropped 6 bases, with 13 bases sitting between them. The CDR3 consists of 15 residues.

V and J are TRBV21-1 and TRBJ2-1; the listed D gene, TRBD2, was not tested against the DNA. TRBV21-1 is reported as a pseudogene. The CDR3 runs to 13 residues. The CDR3 spells CASSLLAGGWQFF. CDR3 coding DNA: TGTGCCAGCAGCCTACTAGCGGGGGGGTGGCAGTTCTTC.

J is TRBJ2-7 and V is TRBV12-3 or TRBV12-4, with TRBD2 matching 9 bases. V shed 10 bases and J 1 base; nucleotides not matched to a gene: 5. The CDR3 runs 13 residues. The CDR3 protein is CAILTSGSYEQYF. CDR3 DNA sequence: TGTGCCATCCTGACTAGCGGTTCCTACGAGCAGTACTTC.

The chain is built from TRBV18 and TRBJ1-5; 9 bases map to TRBD1. Trimming at V came to 2 bases and at J to 5 bases, leaving 1 base not matched to a gene. Germline V CDR1 and CDR2: KGHSH, LQKENI. The CDR3 loop spans 14 amino acids. CDR3 DNA sequence: TGTGCCAGCTCACCAGGACAGGGGCATCAGCCCCAGCATTTT. Encoded protein: CASSPGQGHQPQHF. Full variable domain (missing parts from reference TRBV18 and TRBJ1-5): NAGVMQNPRHLVRRRGQEARLRCSPMKGHSHVYWYRQLPEEGLKFMVYLQKENIIDESGMPKERFSAEFPKEGPSILRIQQVVRGDSAAYFCASSPGQGHQPQHFGDGTRLSIL.

V gene TRBV4-1 combines with J gene TRBJ2-6; D remains unclear. There are 15 residues in the CDR3. Trimming took off 1 base at V and 1 base at J, with 5 bases between the two ends. CDR1 and CDR2 from the germline V gene are MGHRA and YSYEKL. CDR3 nucleotide sequence: TGCGCCAGCAGCCAAGTTCAGTCTGGGGCCAACGTCCTGACTTTC. Amino acids: CASSQVQSGANVLTF.

The chain is built from TRBV10-3 and TRBJ1-6; a possible D gene is TRBD1 (5 bases). The germline gives CDR1 ENHRY, CDR2 SYGVKD. There are 16 residues in the CDR3. Trimming removed 0 bases from V and 7 bases from J, with 13 bases in between. The CDR3 region has the DNA TGTGCCATCAGTGAGTCGATTAGGCGGGACAATTCACCCCTCCACTTT. This translates into CAISESIRRDNSPLHF.

The chain joins TRBV2 to TRBJ1-4; D might be TRBD1 (6 bases). CDR1 and CDR2 from the germline V gene are SNHLY and FYNNEI. The CDR3 has 13 residues. Trimming pared 11 bases from V and 5 bases from J, leaving 15 bases between. The CDR3 bases are TGTGCCGGAAGAGGACAGACAAATGAAAAACTGTTTTTT. It translates to CAGRGQTNEKLFF.

The V gene is TRBV7-3, the J gene TRBJ2-5; D is undetermined. Germline lookup yields CDR1 SGHTA and CDR2 FQGTGA. Trimming left V 3 bases short and J 1 base short, with 6 bases between. The CDR3 sequence is 13 residues long. In DNA, the CDR3 is TGTGCCAGCAGCTTGCTGGCCCAAGAGACCCAGTACTTC. This translates into CASSLLAQETQYF.

V is TRBV5-1 and J is TRBJ1-1; TRBD1 might be the D (6 bases). CDR1 and CDR2 (germline): SGHRS, YFSETQ. This CDR3 is built from 12 residues. The germline V and J ends were trimmed by 5 bases and 8 bases, with 13 bases remaining between them. The CDR3 region is CASRGHREEAFF. CDR3 nucleotide sequence: TGCGCCAGCAGGGGACACAGAGAAGAAGCTTTCTTT.

This chain uses TRBV5-6 with TRBJ2-1, with 10 bases that match TRBD1. Germline V lookup: CDR1 SGHDT, CDR2 YYEEEE. With 0 bases clipped from V and 6 bases from J, the junction kept 6 bases outside the gene matches. The CDR3 covers 16 residues. The CDR3 region is CASSLAPGQGFNEQFF. The CDR3 DNA sequence: TGTGCCAGCAGCTTGGCCCCGGGACAGGGGTTCAATGAGCAGTTCTTC.

CDR3 sequence: CASSDTQGPDTQYF. In DNA, the CDR3 is TGTGCCAGCAGTGACACACAGGGGCCAGATACGCAGTATTTT. The chain carries TRBV6-1 and TRBJ2-3; 7 bases match TRBD1. Per the germline V gene, CDR1 is MNHNS and CDR2 is SASEGT. The CDR3 sequence is 14 residues long. Unmatched junction bases numbered 4, after V lost 3 bases and J lost 4 bases.

The J gene is TRBJ1-1, the V gene TRBV19; 11 bases map to TRBD1. This CDR3 region has 16 residues. Germline CDR1 and CDR2: LNHDA and SQIVND (reference sequence). J was trimmed by 1 base and V by 5 bases; bases with no gene match: 6. The CDR3 DNA sequence: TGTGCCAGTAGTGAAGGACAGGGGGCGTCGAACACTGAAGCTTTCTTT. It encodes CASSEGQGASNTEAFF.

The chain has TRBV27 and TRBJ1-1, with D maybe TRBD1 (6 bases). The germline V gene encodes CDR1 MNHEY and CDR2 SMNVEV (reference sequence). V dropped 5 bases and J dropped 1 base, with 11 bases sitting between them. The CDR3 has 14 residues. Written as DNA, the CDR3 is TGTGCCAGCAGTCACAGGGAAGGGAACACTGAAGCTTTCTTT. Translation: CASSHREGNTEAFF.

The gene calls are TRBV5-1 and TRBJ2-2, with D possibly TRBD1 on 5 matching bases. Looked up from germline, CDR1 is SGHRS and CDR2 is YFSETQ. V was shortened by 1 base and J by 2 bases, with 9 bases between the two germline ends. This CDR3 comprises 15 residues. In DNA, the CDR3 is TGCGCCAGCAGCTTGTCCCAGGGAAACACCGGGGAGCTGTTTTTT. Translated, it gives CASSLSQGNTGELFF.

V usage is TRBV3-1 (or the pseudogene TRBV3-2) and J usage is TRBJ2-3; 12 positions match TRBD2. This CDR3 comprises 16 residues. Germline loops: CDR1 LGHDT, CDR2 YNNKEL (reference sequence). V shed 5 bases, J shed 1 base, and the junction held 4 bases outside the gene matches. The CDR3 nucleotides are TGTGCCAGCAGCAGACGGACTAGCGGGGGCACAGATACGCAGTATTTT. Protein sequence: CASSRRTSGGTDTQYF.

The chain couples TRBV5-6 to TRBJ1-2; TRBD1 is a possible D gene (6 bases). The CDR3 is 16 residues long. Germline CDR1 SGHDT, CDR2 YYEEEE. Trimming removed 0 bases from V and 0 bases from J, with 12 bases in between. The CDR3 protein is CASSLDTGIPNYGYTF. CDR3 nucleotides: TGTGCCAGCAGCTTGGACACAGGGATCCCTAACTATGGCTACACCTTC.